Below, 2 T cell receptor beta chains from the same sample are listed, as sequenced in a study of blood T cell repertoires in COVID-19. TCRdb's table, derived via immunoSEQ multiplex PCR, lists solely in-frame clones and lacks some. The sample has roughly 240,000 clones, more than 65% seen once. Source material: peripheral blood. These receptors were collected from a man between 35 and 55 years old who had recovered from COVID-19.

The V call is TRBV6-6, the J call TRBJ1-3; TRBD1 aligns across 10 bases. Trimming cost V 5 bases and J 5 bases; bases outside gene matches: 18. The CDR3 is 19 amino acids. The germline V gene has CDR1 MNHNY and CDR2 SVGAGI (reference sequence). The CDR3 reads CASSHPPGQGSHERNTIYF. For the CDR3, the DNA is TGTGCCAGCAGTCACCCACCGGGACAGGGGAGCCACGAGCGAAACACCATATATTTT.

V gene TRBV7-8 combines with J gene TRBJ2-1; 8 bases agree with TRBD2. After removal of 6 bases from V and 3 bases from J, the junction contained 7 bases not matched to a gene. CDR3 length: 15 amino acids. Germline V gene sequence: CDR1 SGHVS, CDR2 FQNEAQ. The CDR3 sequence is CASSWASGFYNEQFF. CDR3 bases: TGTGCCAGCAGTTGGGCTAGCGGGTTCTACAATGAGCAGTTCTTC.